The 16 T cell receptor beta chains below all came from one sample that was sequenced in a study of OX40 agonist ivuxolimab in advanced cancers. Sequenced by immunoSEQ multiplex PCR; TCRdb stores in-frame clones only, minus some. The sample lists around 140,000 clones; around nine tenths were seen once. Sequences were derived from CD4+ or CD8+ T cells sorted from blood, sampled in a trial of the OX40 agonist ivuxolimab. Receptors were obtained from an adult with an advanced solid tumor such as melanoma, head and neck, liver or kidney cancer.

The CDR3 reads CASSTRQLTYNEQFF. The CDR3, as DNA: TGTGCCAGCAGCACCCGACAGCTTACCTACAATGAGCAGTTCTTC. The chain recombines TRBV27 with TRBJ2-1; TRBD1 is a possible D gene (5 bases). The CDR3 runs to 15 residues. V was cut by 6 bases and J by 2 bases, with 14 bases left in between. Germline V gene sequence: CDR1 MNHEY, CDR2 SMNVEV (reference sequence).

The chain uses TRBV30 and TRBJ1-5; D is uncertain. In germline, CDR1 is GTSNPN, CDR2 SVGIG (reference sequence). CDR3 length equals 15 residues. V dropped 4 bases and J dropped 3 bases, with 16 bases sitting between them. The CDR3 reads CAWNPGQAVNQPQHF. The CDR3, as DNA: TGTGCCTGGAACCCCGGCCAGGCGGTCAATCAGCCCCAGCATTTT.

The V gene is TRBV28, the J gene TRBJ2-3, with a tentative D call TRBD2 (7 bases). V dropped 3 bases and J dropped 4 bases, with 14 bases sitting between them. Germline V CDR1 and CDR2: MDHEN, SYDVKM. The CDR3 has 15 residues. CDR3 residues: CASSLHQGRADTQYF. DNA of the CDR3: TGTGCCAGCAGTTTGCACCAGGGGAGGGCAGATACGCAGTATTTT.

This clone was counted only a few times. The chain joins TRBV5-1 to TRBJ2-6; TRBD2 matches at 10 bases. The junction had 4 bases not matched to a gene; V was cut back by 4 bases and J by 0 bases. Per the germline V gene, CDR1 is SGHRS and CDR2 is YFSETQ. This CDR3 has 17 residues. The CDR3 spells CASSPLAGSSGANVLTF. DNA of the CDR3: TGCGCCAGCAGCCCACTAGCGGGGAGCTCTGGGGCCAACGTCCTGACTTTC.

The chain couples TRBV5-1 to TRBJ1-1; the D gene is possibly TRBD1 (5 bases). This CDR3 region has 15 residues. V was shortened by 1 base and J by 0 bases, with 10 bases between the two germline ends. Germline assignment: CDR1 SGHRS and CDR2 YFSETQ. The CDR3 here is CASSLLGPLNTEAFF. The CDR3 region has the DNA TGCGCCAGCAGCTTGTTGGGGCCCTTGAACACTGAAGCTTTCTTT.

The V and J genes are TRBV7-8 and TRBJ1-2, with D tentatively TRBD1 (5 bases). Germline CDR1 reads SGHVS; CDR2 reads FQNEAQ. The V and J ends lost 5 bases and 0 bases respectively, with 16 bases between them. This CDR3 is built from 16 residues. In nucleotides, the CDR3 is TGTGCCAGCAGCCCCCGTACGGACACCACTAACTATGGCTACACCTTC. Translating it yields CASSPRTDTTNYGYTF.

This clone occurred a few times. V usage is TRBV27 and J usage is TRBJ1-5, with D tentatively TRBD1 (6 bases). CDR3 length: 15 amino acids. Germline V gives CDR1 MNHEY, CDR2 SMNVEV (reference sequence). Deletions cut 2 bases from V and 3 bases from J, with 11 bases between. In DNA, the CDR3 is TGTGCCAGCAGTTTAAGGTCAGGGGTCAATCAGCCCCAGCATTTT. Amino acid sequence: CASSLRSGVNQPQHF.

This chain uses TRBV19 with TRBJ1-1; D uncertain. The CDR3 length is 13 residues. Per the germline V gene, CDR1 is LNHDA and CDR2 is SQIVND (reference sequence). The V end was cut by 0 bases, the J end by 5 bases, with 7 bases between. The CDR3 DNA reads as TGTGCCAGTAGTATAGAGATGGGGACTGAAGCTTTCTTT. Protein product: CASSIEMGTEAFF. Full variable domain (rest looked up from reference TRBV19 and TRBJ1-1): DGGITQSPKYLFRKEGQNVTLSCEQNLNHDAMYWYRQDPGQGLRLIYYSQIVNDFQKGDIAEGYSVSREKKESFPLTVTSAQKNPTAFYLCASSIEMGTEAFFGQGTRLTVV.

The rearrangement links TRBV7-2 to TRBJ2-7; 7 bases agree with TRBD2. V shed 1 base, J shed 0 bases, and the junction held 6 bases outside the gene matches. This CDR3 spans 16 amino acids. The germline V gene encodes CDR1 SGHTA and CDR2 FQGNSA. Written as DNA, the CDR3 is TGTGCCAGCAGCTTAGTGGCTAGCGGCAGCTCCTACGAGCAGTACTTC. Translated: CASSLVASGSSYEQYF.

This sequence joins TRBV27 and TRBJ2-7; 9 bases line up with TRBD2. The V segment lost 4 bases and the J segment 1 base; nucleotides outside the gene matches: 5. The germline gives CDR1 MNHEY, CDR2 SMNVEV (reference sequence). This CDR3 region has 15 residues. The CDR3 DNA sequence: TGTGCCAGCAGTTCTCCGGGACTAGCATCCTACGAGCAGTACTTC. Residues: CASSSPGLASYEQYF.

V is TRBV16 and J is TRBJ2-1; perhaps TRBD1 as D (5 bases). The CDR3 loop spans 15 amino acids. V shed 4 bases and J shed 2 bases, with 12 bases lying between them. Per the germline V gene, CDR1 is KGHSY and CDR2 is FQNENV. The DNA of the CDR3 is TGTGCCAGCAGCCCTCCCGACAGACCCTACAATGAGCAGTTCTTC. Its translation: CASSPPDRPYNEQFF. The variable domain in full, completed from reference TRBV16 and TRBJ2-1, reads GEEVAQTPKHLVRGEGQKAKLYCAPIKGHSYVFWYQQVLKNEFKFLISFQNENVFDETGMPKERFSAKCLPNSPCSLEIQATKLEDSAVYFCASSPPDRPYNEQFFGPGTRLTVL.

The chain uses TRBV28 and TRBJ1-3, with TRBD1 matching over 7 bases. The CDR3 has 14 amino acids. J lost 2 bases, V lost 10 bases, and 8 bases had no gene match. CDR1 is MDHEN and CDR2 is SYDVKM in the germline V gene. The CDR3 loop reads CATRGQLAGNTIYF. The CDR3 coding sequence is TGTGCCACCAGGGGACAGCTTGCTGGAAACACCATATATTTT.

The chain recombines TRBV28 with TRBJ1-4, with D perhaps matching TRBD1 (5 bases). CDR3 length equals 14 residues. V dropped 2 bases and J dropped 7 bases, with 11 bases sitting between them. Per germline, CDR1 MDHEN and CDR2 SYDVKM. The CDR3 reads CASSLRGKGEKLFF. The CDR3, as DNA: TGTGCCAGCAGTTTACGGGGGAAGGGTGAAAAACTGTTTTTT.

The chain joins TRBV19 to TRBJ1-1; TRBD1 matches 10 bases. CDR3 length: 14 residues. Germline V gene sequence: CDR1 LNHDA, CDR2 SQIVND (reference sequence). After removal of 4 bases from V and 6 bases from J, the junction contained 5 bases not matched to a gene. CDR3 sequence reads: CASSREGQGSEAFF. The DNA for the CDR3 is TGTGCCAGTAGTAGAGAGGGACAGGGGTCTGAAGCTTTCTTT.

The CDR3, as DNA: TGTGCCAGCAGCCCATGGCGGGCCAACACCGGGGAGCTGTTTTTT. Translating it yields CASSPWRANTGELFF. This rearrangement joins TRBV7-2 to TRBJ2-2; D is possibly TRBD2 (5 bases). There are 15 residues in the CDR3. Per the germline V gene, CDR1 is SGHTA and CDR2 is FQGNSA. Trimming cost V 5 bases and J 2 bases, with 12 bases left between them.

The CDR3 loop is CASSPPGQGAYEQYF. CDR3 nucleotides: TGTGCCAGCAGCCCGCCGGGACAGGGGGCCTACGAGCAGTACTTC. This chain uses TRBV7-9 with TRBJ2-7; 11 bases map to TRBD1. V trimming: 5 bases; J trimming: 2 bases; junction bases outside the gene matches: 5. Germline V gives CDR1 SEHNR, CDR2 FQNEAQ (reference sequence). The CDR3 consists of 15 residues.